Listed here is a single T cell receptor (beta chain). Trimming stripped 2 bases from V and 7 bases from J, with 14 bases between. The V gene's germline CDR1 is GTSNPN and CDR2 SVGIG (reference sequence). The CDR3 length is 13 residues. This record belongs to a study of blood T cell repertoires in COVID-19. For the study at large: PBMCs, B-cell-depleted T cells, or T cells were the source of the cDNA or gDNA that made up the material.

Recruits, aged about 18 to 100 years, lived in approximately 26 US areas. Cohort assignment relied on participant-reported clinical history. Under the authors' procedure: Reference gene primer amplification gave estimated nucleated cell counts. Using immunoSEQ multiplex PCR, the repertoire was profiled, and TCRdb retains in-frame clones only, with some absent. V and J calls and clone size are copied from that table; D and trimming were computed from the DNA. The data contain about 210,000 clones, about nine tenths of them seen just once; the ten biggest clones take up 10%. The material sequenced was PBMCs or T cells enriched from blood (not recorded which). The chain uses TRBV30 and TRBJ1-1, with unresolved D. The receptor's source is a man between 18 and 29 years old with acute COVID-19. The chain's CDR3 is CAWSSLLRSEAFF. CDR3 DNA: TGTGCCTGGAGTTCACTATTGAGGAGTGAAGCTTTCTTT.